These 18 T cell receptor beta chains came from one sample sequenced in a study of CD8+ T cells in alopecia areata. The sequencing template was cDNA reverse transcribed from extracted RNA. Sequencing was performed with immunoSEQ multiplex PCR; in TCRdb, only in-frame clones are kept and a portion is missing. Singletons are absent from the sample, which has over 100,000 clones. The sample consisted of lesional skin. These receptors were obtained from a C3H/HeJ mouse with alopecia areata. This strain's MHC haplotype is H2-k.

Notes on this clone: The genes and germline here are from mouse. With the read ending 4 residues before the CDR3 end, the germline J gene is used to fill in that end. V and J are TRBV1 and TRBJ2-1; TRBD1 matches 7 bases. CDR1 and CDR2 (germline): NSQYPW, LRSPGD (reference sequence). V gave up 0 bases and J gave up 6 bases; unmatched junction bases: 8. The CDR3 runs to 16 residues. The covered CDR3 bases are TGCACCTGCAGTGCAGATCCGGCAGGGGGATTTGCT. This codes for CTCSADPAGGFA. The entire CDR3 is CTCSADPAGGFAEQFF.

This clone was recorded a few times. Gene names refer to mouse genes. With the read ending 4 residues before the CDR3 end, the germline J gene is used to fill in that end. The chain recombines TRBV19 with TRBJ2-3; TRBD1 matches 7 bases. The CDR3 length is 15 residues. With V trimmed by 7 bases and J by 1 base, 9 bases remained unmatched. Germline CDR1 is FNHDT and CDR2 is SITEND (reference sequence). The DNA read from the CDR3 is TGTGCCAGCGGTCAGGGACAGCCTGGTGCAGAA. Protein product: CASGQGQPGAE. The complete CDR3 reads CASGQGQPGAETLYF.

The sample holds a few counts of this clone. These gene names are mouse names. From the germline J gene comes the end of the CDR3, since the read stops 4 residues before it. The V gene is TRBV17, the J gene TRBJ2-1, with 9 bases matching TRBD1. Germline-derived CDR1 and CDR2 are MNHDT and YYDKIL. The CDR3 loop spans 14 amino acids. CDR3 loop: CASSSTGGWAEQFF. The sequenced part of the CDR3 DNA is TGTGCTAGCAGTAGTACAGGGGGCTGGGCT.

In regard to this clone: The gene names given are mouse names. The missing CDR3 end, 4 residues past where the read stops, is filled in from the germline J gene. V and J are TRBV16 and TRBJ2-7; the match to TRBD2 covers 7 bases. This CDR3 region has 15 residues. The V gene end was trimmed by 1 base and the J gene end by 0 bases; junction bases not matched to a gene: 3. CDR1 and CDR2 (germline): SGHSA, FRNQAP. The CDR3 region is CASSLGGGPSYEQYF. The sequenced part of the CDR3 DNA is TGTGCAAGCAGCTTAGGGGGGGGTCCCTCCTAT.

This clone was seen a few times. Germline and genes: mouse. The read gets to within 4 residues of the CDR3 end, and the germline J gene fills in the rest. The J gene is TRBJ1-2, the V gene TRBV13-1, with 9 bases matching TRBD1. Germline values: CDR1 NSHNY, CDR2 SYGAGN. This CDR3 region has 14 residues. Trimming took 5 bases from V and 3 from J; bases not matched to a gene: 5. The CDR3 DNA, read in part, is TGTGCCAGCAGCCCAACAGGGGGCCACTCC. Translation gives CASSPTGGHS. In full, the CDR3 is CASSPTGGHSDYTF.

As to this clone: The gene symbols are mouse symbols. The missing CDR3 end, 4 residues past where the read stops, is filled in from the germline J gene. The J gene is TRBJ2-1, the V gene TRBV13-3; 12 bases fit TRBD1. The CDR3 extends over 15 amino acids. The germline V gene has CDR1 NNHDY and CDR2 SYVADS. The CDR3 spells CASSLRDRGRAEQFF. The covered CDR3 bases are TGTGCCAGCAGTCTCCGGGACAGGGGGCGGGCT.

This clone was counted between two and nine times. Gene names refer to mouse genes. The read terminates 4 residues ahead of where the CDR3 ends, so the germline J gene completes it. The chain uses TRBV13-3 and TRBJ2-1; D might be TRBD1 (5 bases). Germline-derived CDR1 and CDR2 are NNHDY and SYVADS. This CDR3 comprises 16 residues. Trimming left V 4 bases short and J 0 bases short, with 14 bases between. This CDR3 reads CASSPQGGINYAEQFF. The DNA read from the CDR3 is TGTGCCAGCAGTCCTCAGGGAGGGATTAACTATGCT.

Comment on this clone: Mouse gene names apply. CDR3 DNA (partial): TGTGCCAGCAGTGATGCTCTGGGGGGGCGGGCTCAAAAC. Protein sequence: CASSDALGGRAQN. In full, the CDR3 reads CASSDALGGRAQNTLYF. J is TRBJ2-4 and V is TRBV13-3; 10 bases fit TRBD2. The read ends 4 residues shy of where the CDR3 ends; the end is completed using the germline J gene. CDR1 and CDR2 (germline): NNHDY, SYVADS. With 0 bases clipped from V and 2 bases from J, the junction kept 6 bases outside the gene matches. The CDR3 has 17 residues.

Note on this clone: The gene symbols are mouse symbols. Read data end 4 residues before the CDR3 end; the end is taken from the germline J gene. V usage is TRBV1 and J usage is TRBJ2-1; 8 bases align to TRBD2. Losses at the gene ends were 1 base for V and 1 base for J; bases not matched to a gene: 3. The germline CDR1 and CDR2 sequences are NSQYPW and LRSPGD (reference sequence). The CDR3 runs to 16 residues. CDR3: CTCSAGGGVNYAEQFF. The part of the CDR3 DNA that was read is TGCACCTGCAGTGCAGGTGGGGGGGTCAACTATGCT.

The sample holds a few counts of this clone. Gene names and germline match the mouse. The read finishes 4 residues shy of the CDR3 end, and the germline J gene is used to complete it. J is TRBJ2-7 and V is TRBV19; 11 positions match TRBD2. From germline, CDR1 is FNHDT and CDR2 SITEND (reference sequence). The CDR3 is 14 amino acids. Here the CDR3 reads CASSERDWGYEQYF. The part of the CDR3 DNA that was read is TGTGCCAGCAGTGAAAGGGACTGGGGGTAT.

In this sample, this clone turned up a few times. TCRdb's protein sequence differs at residue 13 from the translated DNA; the protein presented here follows the DNA. The gene names here belong to mouse. The DNA ends 3 residues before the CDR3 does, and the rest of the CDR3 is filled in from the germline J gene. The chain joins TRBV13-2 to TRBJ1-6; tentatively, D is TRBD1 (6 bases). TRBJ1-6 counts as an open reading frame of uncertain function. This CDR3 spans 16 amino acids. Germline V gene sequence: CDR1 NNHNN, CDR2 SYGAGS (reference sequence). V lost 3 bases and J 3 bases, leaving 13 bases between the germline ends. This chain's CDR3 is CASGGRRDNYNSPLYF. The CDR3 bases that were read are TGTGCCAGCGGTGGCCGTCGGGACAACTATAATTCGCCC.

A few counts support this clone. The gene names given are mouse names. Read coverage stops 4 residues before the CDR3 terminus; the germline J gene supplies the remainder. The chain links TRBV13-3 to TRBJ2-2; a weak D match, TRBD2 (7 bases). Trimming shortened V by 1 base and J by 4 bases, and 11 bases separated the two germline ends. The CDR3 runs 15 residues. Germline lookup yields CDR1 NNHDY and CDR2 SYVADS. Incomplete CDR3 DNA: TGTGCCAGCAGTGATTGGGGGGCTGGCACCGGG. Translated: CASSDWGAGTG. The CDR3 as a whole reads CASSDWGAGTGQLYF.

Note on this clone: Gene names follow the mouse nomenclature. The CDR3 end lies 4 residues beyond the end of the read and is filled in from the germline J gene. The chain is built from TRBV19 and TRBJ2-1, with 9 bases lining up with TRBD2. CDR1 is FNHDT and CDR2 is SITEND in the germline V gene (reference sequence). J gave up 6 bases and V 1 base, and 5 bases lay outside the gene matches. The CDR3 totals 15 residues. The chain's CDR3 is CASSIPGLGFAEQFF. The sequenced part of the CDR3 DNA is TGTGCCAGCAGTATACCCGGACTGGGGTTTGCT.

Of note for this clone: The genes are named according to mouse. The CDR3 is CASGQLANTGQLYF. The part of the CDR3 DNA that was read is TGTGCCAGTGGACAGCTTGCAAACACCGGG. This chain joins TRBV13-3 and TRBJ2-2; tentative D call: TRBD1 (6 bases). From the germline J gene comes the end of the CDR3, since the read stops 4 residues before it. The CDR3 is made up of 14 amino acids. The V and J ends lost 8 bases and 0 bases respectively, with 11 bases between them. Germline-derived CDR1 and CDR2 are NNHDY and SYVADS.

This clone was seen a handful of times. All gene names here are mouse names. From the germline J gene comes the end of the CDR3, since the read stops 4 residues before it. J is TRBJ2-3 and V is TRBV17; 7 positions match TRBD1. The CDR3 covers 15 residues. Germline V CDR1 and CDR2: MNHDT, YYDKIL. V trimming: 5 bases; J trimming: 0 bases; junction bases outside the gene matches: 5. The sequenced CDR3 bases are TGTGCTAGCAGTCCCCGGGACAGTAGTGCAGAA. Translating it yields CASSPRDSSAE. In full, the CDR3 reads CASSPRDSSAETLYF.

A note on this clone: Gene names are the mouse ones. From the germline J gene comes the end of the CDR3, since the read stops 4 residues before it. Additional DNA sequences in this sample encode the identical CDR3. The V and J genes are TRBV13-1 and TRBJ2-7; 9 positions agree with TRBD2. The CDR3 is made up of 15 amino acids. The germline V gene encodes CDR1 NSHNY and CDR2 SYGAGN. V dropped 3 bases and J dropped 0; count of bases not matched to a gene: 4. CDR3 DNA (partial): TGTGCCAGCAGTGGGGGACTGGGAAGCTCCTAT. Amino acids: CASSGGLGSSY. The complete CDR3 protein is CASSGGLGSSYEQYF.

This clone was observed a handful of times. Here the gene names and germline are mouse. The read ends 4 residues early relative to the CDR3; the germline J gene fills the gap. This chain joins TRBV13-3 and TRBJ2-5; 7 positions match TRBD2. Germline CDR1 and CDR2: NNHDY and SYVADS. CDR3 length equals 13 residues. CDR3 sequence: CASSIGGKDTQYF. CDR3 bases read: TGTGCCAGCAGTATTGGGGGGAAAGAC. Together with reference TRBV13-3 and TRBJ2-5, the CDR3 gives the full variable domain: EAAVTQSPRSKVAVTGGKVTLSCHQTNNHDYMYWYRQDTGHGLRLIHYSYVADSTEKGDIPDGYKASRPSQENFSLILELASLSQTAVYFCASSIGGKDTQYFGPGTRLLVL.

Only a few counts were recorded for this clone. Germline and genes here are mouse. The read is 4 residues too short to cover the CDR3 end, so that end is filled in from the germline J gene. The chain uses TRBV14 and TRBJ2-3, with 8 bases aligning to TRBD1. V lost 5 bases to trimming and J lost 0 bases; unmatched junction nucleotides: 5. CDR1 and CDR2 from the germline V gene are SGHDT and FRDEAV. CDR3 length: 15 residues. The sequenced CDR3 bases are TGTGCCAGCAGCCCAGGGGGCTGGAGTGCAGAA. Its translation is CASSPGGWSAE. The CDR3, in full, reads CASSPGGWSAETLYF. The variable domain in full, completed from reference TRBV14 and TRBJ2-3, reads EAGVTQSPRYAVLQEGQAVSFWCDPISGHDTLYWYQQPRDQGPQLLVYFRDEAVIDNSQLPSDRFSAVRPKGTNSTLKIQSAKQGDTATYLCASSPGGWSAETLYFGSGTRLTVL.